Described below is a single TCR beta chain sequence and its context. This sample was included in a study of OX40 agonist ivuxolimab in advanced cancers. Study at large: Allowance was made for prior anti-PD-1, anti-PD-L1 or anti-CTLA-4 therapy, and around 41% had some. Of the patients, three showed partial responses, one with hepatocellular carcinoma and two with cutaneous melanoma.

Assay: immunoSEQ multiplex PCR; the TCRdb copy retains only in-frame clones and omits some. The sample includes over 65,000 clones, around 92% of them seen just once. Germline values: CDR1 SGHNT, CDR2 YYREEE (reference sequence). Trimming took off 0 bases at V and 3 bases at J, with 9 bases between the two ends. CDR3 length equals 15 residues. The sequence came from an adult with an advanced solid tumor such as melanoma, head and neck, liver or kidney cancer. The V gene is TRBV5-4, the J gene TRBJ2-2; the D is unclear. The sample was CD4+ or CD8+ T cells sorted from blood, taken in a trial of the OX40 agonist ivuxolimab. CDR3 coding DNA: TGTGCCAGCAGCTTGGAAGCGAGATACACCGGGGAGCTGTTTTTT. This sequence encodes CASSLEARYTGELFF.